This T cell receptor (beta chain) was documented in a study of OX40 agonist ivuxolimab in advanced cancers. Overall study: Three patients, one with hepatocellular carcinoma and two with cutaneous melanoma, achieved partial responses.

This clone was counted between two and nine times. This CDR3 contains 17 residues. The germline V gene encodes CDR1 SGHVS and CDR2 FQNEAQ. Trimming cost V 1 base and J 6 bases; bases outside gene matches: 10. Method: immunoSEQ multiplex PCR; TCRdb's copy keeps in-frame clones and lacks some. The sample lists under 40,000 clones, about four fifths occurring once. This clonotype was obtained from an adult with an advanced solid tumor such as melanoma, head and neck, liver or kidney cancer. The chain recombines TRBV7-8 with TRBJ2-2; 8 bases match TRBD2. Sample: CD4+ or CD8+ T cells sorted from blood, taken in a trial of the OX40 agonist ivuxolimab. The CDR3 DNA sequence: TGTGCCAGCAGCTTAGGAGGGGGAGCGGGAGTACCCGGGGAGCTGTTTTTT. Its translation: CASSLGGGAGVPGELFF.